This T cell receptor (beta chain) was recorded in a study of blood T cell repertoires in COVID-19 (dated by TCRdb to 2019 to 2021). For context, the study as a whole: The collaborator samples originated in the United States, Italy and Spain and spanned the acute and convalescent phases of COVID-19. The prospective study material was composed of cDNA or gDNA derived from T cells, B-cell-depleted T cells, or PBMCs. Deeply sampled blood TCRbeta repertoires from subjects exposed to, actively infected with, or recovered from COVID-19 were included in the dataset. The repertoires were released in a freely available public database intended as a resource for research on the immune response to SARS-CoV-2. The samples were drawn from the first 160 participants of the ongoing ImmuneRACE study and from more than 1,000 subjects provided by 6 global collaborators. The sample metadata nearly always contained a de-identified subject ID, COVID-19 status, age in years and sex. Where available, HLA class I and class II types were taken from metadata supplied by the sample provider and were not determined by assay-based typing. Overall results and qualifications from the work: The amount of clinical and demographic metadata varied by source and participant and was provided uncurated.

Trimming at the junction amounts to 5 bases on V and 5 bases on J, and the germline ends lie 8 bases apart. Inclusive of the bounding cysteine and phenylalanine, the CDR3 is 12 residues long. The kept DNA is CDR3 alone, 36 bases in frame from the first base. The germline V gene specifies MDHEN as CDR1 and SYDVKM as CDR2. One collaborating source in Seattle enrolled patients during active infection and followed them longitudinally through the course of disease. Each collaborating institution followed its own protocols to collect whole blood in K2EDTA tubes. For TCRbeta analysis, collaborators shipped samples in one of three forms: frozen whole blood, isolated PBMCs, or DNA extracted from either of those sample types. This clone appeared a few times. Its antigen target is currently unknown. Qualities for individual bases were not recorded, and no much larger clone is one base off. The immunoSEQ Assay, a bias-controlled multiplex PCR, was used to amplify TCRbeta CDR3 regions from genomic DNA. The study's processing was this. Nucleated cell counts per sample were estimated from amplification of reference gene primers within the assay. Sequence reads were collapsed and filtered to measure the absolute abundance of every unique TCRbeta CDR3 rearrangement. For each sample, productive Simpson clonality was calculated by taking the square root of Simpson's diversity index across productive rearrangements. TCRdb's version of the immuneACCESS table is confined to in-frame rearrangements and falls short of the full clone set. An unresolved V gene accounts for under half of the shortfall where checked; the remainder is of unknown origin. Clonal size and the V and J genes are those of that table, whereas D and trimming came from the DNA. The table for this sample lists approximately 46,000 clones; around 81% of them were counted only once. Clones ranked in the top ten supply around 22% of the sample.

The sequence joins TRBV28 to TRBJ2-3; the D gene is unclear. Sequences were obtained from peripheral blood. The sequence came from a woman older than 75 with COVID-19, enrolled during active disease. The nucleotide sequence reads TGTGCCAGCAGTATCCGTCGAGATACGCAGTATTTT. Its protein reads: CASSIRRDTQYF.